Listed below are T cell receptor beta chains from one sample, sequenced in a study of CD8 T cells in ankylosing spondylitis. TCRdb ran MiXCR on the 5' RACE reads and lists one entry per CDR3 protein. The sample records fewer than 400,000 distinct CDR3 sequences, 20% to 25% being singletons. Sequencing was done on a sample of blood, either unsorted or a sorted T cell fraction (not recorded which). The source is a male donor with ankylosing spondylitis. CDR3s include the opening cysteine and the closing phenylalanine or tryptophan. D genes are given only for firm matches. Where a row states a size, it is once, few, many or the class of an expanded clone; other rows omit it.

D gene	V gene	J gene	clone size	CDR3 protein	CDR3 DNA
TRBD2	TRBV13	TRBJ2-7	.	CASGTSGINEQYF	TGTGCCAGCGGGACTAGCGGGATCAACGAGCAGTACTTC
TRBD2	TRBV7-3	TRBJ2-1	.	CASSQHSGRRGEQFF	TGTGCCAGCAGCCAACATAGCGGGAGACGCGGTGAGCAGTTCTTC
TRBD1	TRBV4-1	TRBJ2-2	.	CASSYIPGQGNTGELFF	TGCGCCAGCAGCTATATACCGGGACAGGGAAACACCGGGGAGCTGTTTTTT
.	TRBV28	TRBJ1-1	few	CASVLWGTGEAFF	TGTGCCAGCGTCCTTTGGGGTACCGGGGAAGCTTTCTTT
.	TRBV6-5	TRBJ2-7	once	CASSYSIGPSYEQYF	TGTGCCAGCAGTTACTCGATCGGGCCCTCCTACGAGCAGTACTTC
.	TRBV2	TRBJ2-7	few	CASSGGRDVYEQYF	TGTGCCAGCAGTGGGGGTAGGGATGTTTACGAGCAGTACTTC
.	TRBV12-3/TRBV12-4	TRBJ2-2	few	CASSLLGSGELFF	TGTGCCAGCAGTTTATTGGGATCCGGGGAGCTGTTTTTT
TRBD1	TRBV27	TRBJ1-2	few	CASSLNRGHYGYTF	TGTGCCAGCAGTTTAAACAGGGGGCACTATGGCTACACCTTC
.	TRBV9	TRBJ2-3	.	CASSVVGLSPDTQYF	TGTGCCAGCAGCGTAGTAGGGTTGAGCCCAGATACGCAGTATTTT
.	TRBV4-3	TRBJ2-5	few	CASSQDLRTETQYF	TGCGCCAGCAGCCAAGACCTTCGCACGGAGACCCAGTACTTC
.	TRBV7-9	TRBJ1-5	.	CASSLAGFDQPQHF	TGTGCCAGCAGCTTAGCGGGTTTCGATCAGCCCCAGCATTTT
.	TRBV12-3/TRBV12-4	TRBJ2-5	.	CASTRTVVGTQYF	TGTGCCAGCACTCGGACGGTTGTTGGGACCCAGTACTTC
.	TRBV3-1	TRBJ2-7	.	CASSRLHEQYF	TGTGCCAGCAGCCGTTTGCACGAGCAGTACTTC
TRBD2	TRBV5-1	TRBJ2-5	.	CASNQGGRETQYF	TGCGCCAGCAATCAGGGAGGGCGGGAGACCCAGTACTTC
.	TRBV28	TRBJ1-2	.	CASSYQMGARGYTF	TGTGCCAGCAGTTATCAGATGGGGGCGAGGGGCTACACCTTC
.	TRBV10-3	TRBJ2-3	few	CAIRALATDTQYF	TGTGCCATCAGGGCGCTAGCTACAGATACGCAGTATTTT
.	TRBV28	TRBJ1-2	few	CASSFRGERGYTF	TGTGCCAGCAGTTTTCGGGGCGAGAGGGGCTACACCTTC
TRBD1	TRBV3-1	TRBJ2-6	few	CASSQGDRGYSGANVLTF	TGTGCCAGCAGCCAAGGGGACAGGGGTTACTCTGGGGCCAACGTCCTGACTTTC
.	TRBV7-9	TRBJ2-3	.	CASRALGGGADTQYF	TGTGCCAGCAGGGCACTCGGCGGAGGGGCAGATACGCAGTATTTT
.	TRBV2	TRBJ2-3	few	CASSGGYGASTDTQYF	TGTGCCAGCAGTGGTGGCTACGGGGCAAGCACAGATACGCAGTATTTT
.	TRBV6-1	TRBJ2-1	.	CASSRRRENEQFF	TGTGCCAGCAGCAGACGGCGAGAGAATGAGCAGTTCTTC
.	TRBV27	TRBJ2-2	few	CASSFVPKRTGELFF	TGTGCCAGCAGTTTCGTCCCAAAACGAACCGGGGAGCTGTTTTTT
TRBD1	TRBV12-3/TRBV12-4	TRBJ2-5	few	CASRLTGQGGETQYF	TGTGCCAGCAGGCTGACGGGACAGGGGGGAGAGACCCAGTACTTC
TRBD1	TRBV7-8	TRBJ2-6	.	CASSQQGNGANVLTF	TGTGCCAGCAGCCAACAGGGGAACGGGGCCAACGTCCTGACTTTC
.	TRBV19	TRBJ2-5	.	CASRFGGQETQYF	TGTGCCAGCCGGTTCGGGGGACAAGAGACCCAGTACTTC
.	TRBV6-5	TRBJ2-1	.	CASSYHGGTGYNEQFF	TGTGCCAGCAGTTACCACGGCGGGACCGGGTACAATGAGCAGTTCTTC